The table lists the clone carrying this T cell receptor (beta chain) with many counts. This same CDR3 is encoded by further DNA sequences in the sample. The germline gives CDR1 SGHDT, CDR2 YYEEEE. The CDR3 is 15 residues long. Trimming cost V 2 bases and J 7 bases; bases outside gene matches: 5. The data were obtained in a study of shared clonotypes between healthy human individuals. Original methodology: There were no quality scores in the junction-only immunoSEQ sequences, so filtering differed. Profiling relied on immunoSEQ multiplex PCR, and the TCRdb table lists in-frame clones only, not all of them. V, J and clone size derive from that table, while D and trimming were established from the DNA sequence. The table shows 400,000 to 500,000 clones, with over 65% occurring only once.

The sequenced sample was PBMCs. V is TRBV5-6 and J is TRBJ2-1; 11 positions match TRBD2. This clonotype originated in a woman in her thirties or forties in good health. Some clones in this sample may be carry-over from other donors' samples. The CDR3 DNA sequence: TGTGCCAGCAGCTTACTAGCGGGAGTAGTAAATGAGCAGTTCTTC. Amino acids: CASSLLAGVVNEQFF.